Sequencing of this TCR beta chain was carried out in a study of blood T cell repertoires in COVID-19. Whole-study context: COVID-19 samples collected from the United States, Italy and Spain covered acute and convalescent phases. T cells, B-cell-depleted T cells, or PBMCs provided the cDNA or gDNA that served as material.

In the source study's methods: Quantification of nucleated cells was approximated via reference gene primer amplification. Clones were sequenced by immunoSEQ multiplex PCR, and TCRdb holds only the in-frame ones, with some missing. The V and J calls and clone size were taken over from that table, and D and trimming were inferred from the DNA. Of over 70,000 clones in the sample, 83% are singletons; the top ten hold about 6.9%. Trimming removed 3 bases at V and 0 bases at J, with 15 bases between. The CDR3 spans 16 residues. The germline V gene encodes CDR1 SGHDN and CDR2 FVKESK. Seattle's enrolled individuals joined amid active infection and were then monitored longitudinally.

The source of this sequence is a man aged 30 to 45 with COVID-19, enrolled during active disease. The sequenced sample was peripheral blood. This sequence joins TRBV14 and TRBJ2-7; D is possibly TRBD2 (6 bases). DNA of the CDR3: TGTGCCAGCAGCCATCCGTCGGACGGGAGCTCCTACGAGCAGTACTTC. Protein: CASSHPSDGSSYEQYF. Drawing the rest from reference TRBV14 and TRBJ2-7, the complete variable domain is EAGVTQFPSHSVIEKGQTVTLRCDPISGHDNLYWYRRVMGKEIKFLLHFVKESKQDESGMPNNRFLAERTGGTYSTLKVQPAELEDSGVYFCASSHPSDGSSYEQYFGPGTRLTVT.